This is a list of T cell receptor beta chains from one sample in a study of CD8 T cells in Susac syndrome. Each CDR3 protein is one row after TCRdb ran MiXCR on the immunoSEQ multiplex PCR reads. This table holds 200,000 to 300,000 distinct CDR3 sequences, around 93% found once. Sequencing was carried out using CD4+ T cells from PBMCs. The receptors here all came from a human donor with multiple sclerosis. CDR3s include the opening cysteine and the closing phenylalanine or tryptophan. The order of the fields is V gene, clone size, D gene, J gene, CDR3 DNA, CDR3 protein. The D gene is left open where the match is weak. Size tells how often a clone was seen (once, few, many) or the class of an expanded clone, and some rows leave it out.

TRBV18,-,-,TRBJ1-2,TGTGCCAGCTCACCACCTCTTAAGGAGGGTTTTCGCTATGGCTACACCTTC,CASSPPLKEGFRYGYTF
TRBV20-1,-,TRBD2,TRBJ2-3,TGCAGTGCTCATAAGCGGGGGGCAGGGACAGATACGCAGTATTTT,CSAHKRGAGTDTQYF
TRBV7-9,few,-,TRBJ2-7,TGTGCCAGCAGGCAGGGATACGAGCAGTACTTC,CASRQGYEQYF
TRBV20-1,-,-,TRBJ1-5,TGCAGTGCTGGCGGGGGGCGGATAAATCAGCCCCAGCATTTT,CSAGGGRINQPQHF
TRBV20-1,-,TRBD1,TRBJ2-5,TGCAGTGCAGACAGGGGGCTGGGGGAGACCCAGTACTTC,CSADRGLGETQYF
TRBV6-5,-,TRBD2,TRBJ2-2,TGTGCCAGCAGTTACTCTTTTAGCGGGAGTGGGACCGGGGAGCTGTTTTTT,CASSYSFSGSGTGELFF
TRBV5-6,-,TRBD1,TRBJ1-2,TGTGCCAGCAGCCTCCCGACAGGGCCTAACTATGGCTACACCTTC,CASSLPTGPNYGYTF
TRBV3-1,-,TRBD1,TRBJ2-7,TGTGCCAGCAGCCAAAAACAGGGGGTACCGTCCTACGAGCAGTACTTC,CASSQKQGVPSYEQYF
TRBV5-1,-,-,TRBJ2-3,TGCGCCAGCAGAACCGGGGTAATAGTCACAGATACGCAGTATTTT,CASRTGVIVTDTQYF
TRBV3-1,-,TRBD1,TRBJ2-2,TGTGCCAGCAACAACCCCCGGGACAGGAACACCGGGGAGCTGTTCTTT,CASNNPRDRNTGELFF
TRBV27,-,-,TRBJ1-1,TGTGCCAGCAGTTTAGTAGGGGCAGGGACTGAAGCTTTCTTT,CASSLVGAGTEAFF
TRBV9,-,-,TRBJ1-2,TGTGCCAGCAGCGTAGCACCCAGTAACTATGGCTACACCTTC,CASSVAPSNYGYTF
TRBV20-1,-,-,TRBJ1-1,TGCAGTGCTAGATTTAGAAACACTGAAGCTTTCTTT,CSARFRNTEAFF
TRBV7-9,-,-,TRBJ1-1,TGTGCCAGCACCGGAGTGGGGGCTTTCTTT,CASTGVGAFF
TRBV5-1,once,-,TRBJ2-3,TGCGCCAGCAGCCCTGCGGGGCGGAGCACAGATACGCAGTATTTT,CASSPAGRSTDTQYF
TRBV7-9,-,-,TRBJ1-3,TGTGCCAGCAGCTTAGTTACGCGGCCGGCGGGAAACACCATATATTTT,CASSLVTRPAGNTIYF
TRBV5-1,-,TRBD1,TRBJ2-7,TGCGCCAGCAGCTGGGGACAGGGCCGACCCTACGAGCAGTACTTC,CASSWGQGRPYEQYF
TRBV4-1,-,-,TRBJ1-5,TGCGCCAGCAGCCCTTCCGGATCAGCCTTTAATCAGCCCCAGCATTTT,CASSPSGSAFNQPQHF
TRBV7-2,-,TRBD1,TRBJ2-3,TGTGCCAGCAGCTCCCGGGACAGGTCCGCAGATACGCAGTATTTT,CASSSRDRSADTQYF
TRBV7-9,-,-,TRBJ1-5,TGTGCCAGCAGCTTAGACGGTCTTCAGCCCCAGCATTTT,CASSLDGLQPQHF
TRBV7-9,-,TRBD2,TRBJ2-1,TGTGCCAGCAGCACCCGAGCTAGCGGGATTTACAATGAGCAGTTCTTC,CASSTRASGIYNEQFF
TRBV4-1,-,-,TRBJ1-4,TGCGCCAGCAGCCGAGACTCCCTTAATGAAAAACTGTTTTTT,CASSRDSLNEKLFF
TRBV20-1,-,-,TRBJ2-3,TGCAGTGCTAGAGTGGCTTATACAGATACGCAGTATTTT,CSARVAYTDTQYF
TRBV12-3/TRBV12-4,-,-,TRBJ1-4,TGTGCCAGCAGCCCCAGGGGAGGGAAGGAAAAACTGTTTTTT,CASSPRGGKEKLFF
TRBV2,-,TRBD1,TRBJ1-5,TGTGCCAGCAGCGGGACAGGGCCCGATCAGCCCCAGCATTTT,CASSGTGPDQPQHF
TRBV5-1,-,TRBD2,TRBJ2-1,TGCGCCAGCAGCCTGAACGGGAGGAATGAGCAGTTCTTC,CASSLNGRNEQFF
TRBV20-1,-,-,TRBJ2-1,TGCAGTGCTGTTGGATATGCGGTCTCCTACAATGAGCAGTTCTTC,CSAVGYAVSYNEQFF
TRBV6-2/TRBV6-3,-,TRBD2,TRBJ2-1,TGTGCCAGCAGTTACGGGACTAGCGACCGAAATGAGCAGTTCTTC,CASSYGTSDRNEQFF
TRBV20-1,-,-,TRBJ1-1,TGCAGTGCTAGCGACGGGGGCCGGACTGAAGCTTTCTTT,CSASDGGRTEAFF
TRBV15,-,TRBD1,TRBJ2-3,TGTGCCACCAGTTTGGAACAGGGGCGGCCAGATACGCAGTATTTT,CATSLEQGRPDTQYF
TRBV14,-,-,TRBJ1-4,TGTGCCAGCAGCCAGAACCGGGCTTCTAATGAAAAACTGTTTTTT,CASSQNRASNEKLFF
TRBV29-1,-,-,TRBJ1-2,TGCAGCGTTCTCCGGGAACACTATGGCTACACCTTC,CSVLREHYGYTF
TRBV28,few,TRBD2,TRBJ2-5,TGTGCCAGCAGTTTACTAGCGGGAGGCCGGGAGACCCAGTACTTC,CASSLLAGGRETQYF
TRBV5-1,-,-,TRBJ1-5,TGCGCCAGCAGCCATGCGCCGGGGCAAGGCAATCAGCCCCAGCATTTT,CASSHAPGQGNQPQHF
TRBV30,-,-,TRBJ2-2,TGTGCCTGGAGAGGAAGTTATTCTGCCGGGGAGCTGTTTTTT,CAWRGSYSAGELFF
TRBV4-1,-,TRBD2,TRBJ2-1,TGCGCCAGCAGCCAAGATCTGGCGGGAGTTCTGGAGCAGTTCTTC,CASSQDLAGVLEQFF
TRBV29-1,-,-,TRBJ2-7,TGCAGCGTTGGGGGAAGGTCCAGGGGCCTCTACGAGCAGTACTTC,CSVGGRSRGLYEQYF
TRBV6-1,-,TRBD1,TRBJ2-7,TGTGCCAGCAGTGCCCTGGGACAGGGGGCGGACGAGCAGTACTTC,CASSALGQGADEQYF
TRBV19,-,-,TRBJ1-1,TGTGCCAGTAGTATAAGGCAAGGACACACTGAAGCTTTCTTT,CASSIRQGHTEAFF
TRBV6-1,-,-,TRBJ2-2,TGTGCCAGCAGGCTCGCCGCGAACACCGGGGAGCTGTTTTTT,CASRLAANTGELFF
TRBV5-4,-,TRBD2,TRBJ2-5,TGTGCCAGCAGACTAGACCCGGGGGGGACCCAGTACTTC,CASRLDPGGTQYF
TRBV30,-,TRBD2,TRBJ2-3,TGTGCCTGGAAAACTAGCGGGGGGCTCGATACGCAGTATTTT,CAWKTSGGLDTQYF
TRBV25-1,-,-,TRBJ2-2,TGTGCCAGCAGTGAATATAACCACATCACCGGGGAGCTGTTTTTT,CASSEYNHITGELFF
TRBV4-1,few,-,TRBJ1-4,TGCGCCAGCAGCAGCCCAGCAAGGGGAAATGAAAAACTGTTTTTT,CASSSPARGNEKLFF